Shown below are 9 T cell receptor beta chains from a single sample sequenced in a study of T cell repertoires in aging, cancer and after chemotherapy. Amplification of TCR beta used genomic DNA extracted from peripheral blood. TRB rearrangements spanning V, D and J were amplified using mixed TRB-A/B primers. TCRdb called the multiplex PCR reads again in MiXCR, with one record for every CDR3 protein. Of several thousand distinct CDR3 sequences listed, roughly a third were seen once; the top ten hold 13%. What was sequenced was blood. All receptors come from a human donor in good health. The donor label of this sample is uncertain.

This clonotype was seen only a few times. J is TRBJ2-3 and V is TRBV7-9; D is uncertain. The germline gives CDR1 SEHNR, CDR2 FQNEAQ (reference sequence). This CDR3 is built from 14 residues. The ends were cut back, 5 bases at V and 3 bases at J, with 12 bases in the middle. The chain's CDR3 is CASSLRRSTDTQYF. CDR3 DNA sequence: TGTGCCAGCAGCCTCCGACGAAGTACAGATACGCAGTATTTT.

The chain uses TRBV5-1 and TRBJ2-3, with no clear D. V was clipped by 1 base and J by 4 bases, with 10 bases between them. Germline values: CDR1 SGHRS, CDR2 YFSETQ. The CDR3 totals 14 residues. Here the CDR3 DNA reads TGCGCCAGCAGCTTGTCACCCCCGGCAGATACGCAGTATTTT. It yields the protein CASSLSPPADTQYF.

By share, this clonotype counts as medium-sized. The chain couples TRBV19 to TRBJ1-5; D unclear. CDR3 size: 12 residues. Germline CDR1 and CDR2: LNHDA and SQIVND (reference sequence). V lost 3 bases and J 7 bases, leaving 7 bases between the germline ends. Here the CDR3 DNA reads TGTGCCAGTAGTATGCGGTTCCAGCCCCAGCATTTT. Translating gives CASSMRFQPQHF.

This clonotype was picked up a small number of times. This chain joins TRBV6-1 and TRBJ2-1, with D possibly matching TRBD2 (6 bases). Between the trimmed V and J ends, which lost 1 base and 7 bases, there was a span of 14 bases. Germline lookup yields CDR1 MNHNS and CDR2 SASEGT. The CDR3 is 15 amino acids. The CDR3 DNA is TGTGCCAGCAGTGAAGACCTGGATGGGGGGAATGAGCAGTTCTTC. This encodes CASSEDLDGGNEQFF.

The rearrangement joins TRBV27 to TRBJ2-1; 7 positions match TRBD2. V dropped 5 bases and J dropped 7; count of bases not matched to a gene: 5. Germline V gives CDR1 MNHEY, CDR2 SMNVEV (reference sequence). The CDR3 is made up of 13 amino acids. CDR3 sequence: CASSQGAGNEQFF. CDR3 nucleotides: TGTGCCAGCAGTCAAGGAGCGGGGAATGAGCAGTTCTTC.

The chain links TRBV20-1 to TRBJ2-7; no clear D gene. The CDR3 has 13 residues. V was clipped by 3 bases and J by 3 bases, with 12 bases between them. Looked up from germline, CDR1 is DFQATT and CDR2 is SNEGSKA (reference sequence). DNA of the CDR3: TGCAGTGCTAGCATTGGCACCGTCTACGAGCAGTACTTC. Translation gives CSASIGTVYEQYF.

The chain joins TRBV6-5 to TRBJ2-3; TRBD1 matches at 8 bases. V was pared by 6 bases and J by 2 bases, with 1 base of the junction left unmatched. This CDR3 contains 13 residues. Germline loops: CDR1 MNHEY, CDR2 SVGAGI. The CDR3 region is CASRDRVTDTQYF. DNA for the CDR3: TGTGCCAGCAGGGACAGGGTCACAGATACGCAGTATTTT.

This clonotype was observed a handful of times. This sequence joins TRBV5-4 and TRBJ1-2; D is uncertain. V dropped 3 bases and J dropped 5 bases, with 20 bases sitting between them. The CDR3 totals 16 residues. Germline CDR1 is SGHNT and CDR2 is YYREEE (reference sequence). This CDR3 is CASSSSDWALGYGYTF. The CDR3 bases are TGTGCCAGCAGCTCGTCGGACTGGGCTCTTGGGTATGGCTACACCTTC.

This chain links TRBV5-6 with TRBJ1-3; no clear D gene. The CDR3 runs to 13 residues. Trimming left V 4 bases short and J 1 base short, with 6 bases between. Germline V lookup: CDR1 SGHDT, CDR2 YYEEEE. The CDR3 coding sequence is TGTGCCAGCAGCCGGGTTTCTGGAAACACCATATATTTT. This codes for CASSRVSGNTIYF.